This TCR beta chain was retrieved from a study of blood T cells in healthy people across ages. Primers used in a second PCR of about 6 to 11 cycles were a sample-barcoded 5' primer and a J-beta primer mix. A tag from a template-switch adaptor with 12 random nucleotides marked each cDNA molecule. TCRdb re-analysed the 5' RACE reads in MiXCR, keeping a single row per CDR3 protein. The data show about 580,000 distinct CDR3 sequences, with roughly 48% seen just once and roughly 24% held by the top ten. The CDR3 totals 15 residues. V trimming: 0 bases; J trimming: 4 bases; junction bases outside the gene matches: 5. Germline V gene data show CDR1 as SGDLS and CDR2 as YYNGEE. They isolated at least 6 million PBMCs from each sample. A few counts support this clonotype.

V and J are TRBV9 and TRBJ2-3; 7 nucleotides line up with TRBD2. This TCR was recovered from a man older than 75 in good health. Specimen: blood. The CDR3 region is CASSVAPGGADTQYF. The CDR3 DNA reads TGTGCCAGCAGCGTAGCCCCGGGAGGAGCAGATACGCAGTATTTT.